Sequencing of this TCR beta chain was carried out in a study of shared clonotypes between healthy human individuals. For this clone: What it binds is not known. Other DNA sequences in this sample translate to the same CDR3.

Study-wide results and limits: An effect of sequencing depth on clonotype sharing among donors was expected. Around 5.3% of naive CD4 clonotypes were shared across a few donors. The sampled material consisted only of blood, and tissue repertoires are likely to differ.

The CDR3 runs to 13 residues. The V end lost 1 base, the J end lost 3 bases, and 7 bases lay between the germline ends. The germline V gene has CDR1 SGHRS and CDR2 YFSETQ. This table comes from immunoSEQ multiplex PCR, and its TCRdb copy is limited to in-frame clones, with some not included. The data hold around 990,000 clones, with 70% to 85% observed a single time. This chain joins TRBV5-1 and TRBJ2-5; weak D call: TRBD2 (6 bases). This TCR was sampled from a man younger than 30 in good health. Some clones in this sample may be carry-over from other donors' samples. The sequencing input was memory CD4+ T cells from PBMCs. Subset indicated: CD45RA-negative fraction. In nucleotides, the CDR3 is TGCGCCAGCAGCTTGACGGGAGAAGAGACCCAGTACTTC. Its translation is CASSLTGEETQYF.